This T cell receptor (beta chain) was obtained from a study of blood T cell repertoires in COVID-19. Original methodology: Amplifying reference gene primers gave estimates of nucleated cell counts. The protocol was immunoSEQ multiplex PCR, while the TCRdb copy is restricted to in-frame clones and leaves out a portion. From that table come the V and J calls and clone size; the DNA was used to work out D and trimming. The repertoire includes about 14,000 clones, around three quarters of them detected once, and around 8.9% sits in the top ten. Trimming cost V 1 base and J 5 bases, with 8 bases left between them. The CDR3 spans 13 residues.

The V call is TRBV12-3 or TRBV12-4, the J call TRBJ1-2, with D possibly TRBD1 on 5 matching bases. This sequence was found in a man in his 70s with acute or convalescent COVID-19. The sample consisted of peripheral blood. The CDR3 protein is CASSLGTTYGYTF. The CDR3 DNA is TGTGCCAGCAGTTTAGGGACAACTTATGGCTACACCTTC.